Here is one T cell receptor (beta chain) with its context. As yet, its antigen is unknown. The sample originates from a study of a mutant IDH1 vaccine in newly diagnosed glioma. Study summary: Vaccinations were initiated 4-6 weeks following radiotherapy alone, or were given together with temozolomide cycles. Study outcomes and limitations: Detectable vaccine-induced immune responses arose in more than 85% of patients.

Assay: immunoSEQ multiplex PCR; the TCRdb copy retains only in-frame clones and omits some. The sample contains tens of thousands of clones, 81% of which appear only once. The V and J ends lost 0 bases and 13 bases, in that order; junction bases with no gene match: 6. The CDR3 length is 13 residues. Germline V lookup: CDR1 SQVTM, CDR2 ANQGSEA. Indicated time point: week 35, safety follow-up. A single vaccine dose contained 300 ug of mutant IDH1 20-mer peptide, and topical imiquimod was used with it. Eight vaccine doses were administered to patients at weeks 1, 3, 5, 7, 11, 15, 19 and 23. Astrocytomas that were new, WHO grade 3 or 4, IDH1-mutant and ATRX-lost were present in the donors.

Sample: PBMCs, taken from a glioma patient whose treatment included an IDH1 peptide vaccine. This TCR was recovered from a woman aged 40 to 50 with glioma. Some clones in this sample may be carry-over from other donors' samples. V is TRBV29-1 and J is TRBJ1-5, with 10 bases fitting TRBD1. The CDR3 DNA sequence: TGCAGCGTTGAAGATCGGGGGGGACAGGGGCAGCATTTT. Translated: CSVEDRGGQGQHF.